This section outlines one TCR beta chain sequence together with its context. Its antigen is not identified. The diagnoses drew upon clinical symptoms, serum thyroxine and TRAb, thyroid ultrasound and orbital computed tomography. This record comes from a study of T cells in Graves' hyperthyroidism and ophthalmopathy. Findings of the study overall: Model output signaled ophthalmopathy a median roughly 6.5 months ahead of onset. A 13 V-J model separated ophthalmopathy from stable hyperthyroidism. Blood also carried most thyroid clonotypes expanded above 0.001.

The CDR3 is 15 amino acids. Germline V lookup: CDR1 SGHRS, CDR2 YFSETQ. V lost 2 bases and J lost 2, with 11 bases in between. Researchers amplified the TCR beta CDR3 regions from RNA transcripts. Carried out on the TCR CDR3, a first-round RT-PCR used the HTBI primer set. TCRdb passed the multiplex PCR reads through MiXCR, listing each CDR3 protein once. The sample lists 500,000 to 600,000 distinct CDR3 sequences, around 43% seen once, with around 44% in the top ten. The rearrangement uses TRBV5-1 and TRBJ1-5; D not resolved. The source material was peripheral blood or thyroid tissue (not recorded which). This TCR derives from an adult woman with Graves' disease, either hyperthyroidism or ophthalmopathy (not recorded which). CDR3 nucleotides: TGCGCCAGCAGCTTAGGCGGATTCGGCAATCAGCCCCAGCATTTT. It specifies CASSLGGFGNQPQHF.